This TCR beta chain was captured in a study of T cells in Graves' hyperthyroidism and ophthalmopathy. No ophthalmopathy progression within 18 months constituted stable Graves' hyperthyroidism. Amplification of TCR beta CDR3 regions was performed using RNA transcripts as template. First-round RT-PCR with HTBI primers amplified the TCR CDR3 region. Using its own MiXCR run on the multiplex PCR reads, TCRdb lists one record per CDR3 protein. In the table there are some 460,000 distinct CDR3 sequences, around 14% of which are singletons. The sequenced material came from blood. The source of this sequence is a woman aged 18-29 years with Graves' hyperthyroidism.

The CDR3 bases are TGTGCCAGCAGTTTGAACAGAAACAATGAGCAGTTCTTC. This codes for CASSLNRNNEQFF. The chain links TRBV6-1 to TRBJ2-1, with D unresolved. The ends were cut back, 5 bases at V and 5 bases at J, with 10 bases in the middle. CDR1 is MNHNS, CDR2 SASEGT, per germline. This CDR3 comprises 13 residues.